Below, 17 T cell receptor beta chains from the same sample are listed, as sequenced in a study of T cell repertoires in cytomegalovirus infection. TCRdb called the reads again in MiXCR, with one record for every CDR3 protein. The sample shows approximately 630,000 distinct CDR3 sequences, 24% of them seen only once. The specimen was CD8+ T cells from PBMCs. The receptors shown here come from a human donor in good health (CMV status not recorded). Some clones in this sample may be carry-over from other donors' samples.

The chain employs TRBV27 and TRBJ2-3, with 11 bases lining up with TRBD1. Per germline, CDR1 MNHEY and CDR2 SMNVEV (reference sequence). The CDR3 has 16 amino acids. J gave up 6 bases and V 5 bases, and 10 bases lay outside the gene matches. The CDR3 here is CASSAGTGGVRDTQYF. CDR3 coding DNA: TGTGCCAGCAGTGCCGGGACAGGGGGAGTGAGGGATACGCAGTATTTT.

This clonotype was seen a handful of times. J is TRBJ2-7 and V is TRBV11-2; D is ambiguous. The germline gives CDR1 SGHAT, CDR2 FQNNGV. This CDR3 contains 13 residues. V lost 2 bases and J lost 4, with 9 bases in between. CDR3 residues: CASSLWQGYEQYV. CDR3 DNA sequence: TGTGCCAGCAGCTTATGGCAAGGGTACGAGCAGTACGTC.

This clonotype has at least ten counts. The chain has TRBV7-8 and TRBJ2-1; 8 bases are a match to TRBD2. Germline-derived CDR1 and CDR2 are SGHVS and FQNEAQ. V was pared by 5 bases and J by 0 bases, with 6 bases of the junction left unmatched. The CDR3 is 16 residues long. The CDR3 loop reads CASSPRAGDSYNEQFF. The CDR3 DNA sequence: TGTGCCAGCAGCCCTCGAGCGGGGGACTCCTACAATGAGCAGTTCTTC.

The genes are TRBV5-4 and TRBJ1-1; perhaps TRBD1 as D (6 bases). Germline V gene lookup returns CDR1 SGHNT and CDR2 YYREEE (reference sequence). V was trimmed by 9 bases and J by 11 bases, leaving 20 bases between them. CDR3 length: 12 amino acids. The CDR3 region is CANRKKGEGAFF. Here the CDR3 DNA reads TGTGCCAACAGAAAAAAGGGGGAGGGGGCTTTCTTT.

A word on this clonotype: This may come from a read error, since a much larger clone is one base off. The rearrangement uses TRBV25-1 and TRBJ1-4; no clear D gene. There are 15 residues in the CDR3. The germline V gene encodes CDR1 MGHDK and CDR2 SYGVNS. V shed 3 bases and J shed 4 bases, with 12 bases lying between them. The CDR3 DNA reads as TGTGCCAGCAGTGAGGACGACTTATTTAATGAAAAACTGTTTTTT. It encodes CASSEDDLFNEKLFF.

The rearrangement joins TRBV6-2 or TRBV6-3 to TRBJ2-2; D gene unclear. The V and J ends lost 8 bases and 4 bases respectively, with 20 bases between them. Germline V gives CDR1 MNHEY, CDR2 SVGEGT. The CDR3 is 16 residues long. CDR3 nucleotide sequence: TGTGCCAGCGGAAGCGTAGGGCACATTCGCACCGGGGAGCTGTTTTTT. Amino acid sequence: CASGSVGHIRTGELFF.

This clonotype was seen a few times. The chain is built from TRBV10-3 and TRBJ2-3; tentative D call: TRBD2 (6 bases). The ends were cut back, 0 bases at V and 2 bases at J, with 12 bases in the middle. This CDR3 has 16 residues. The germline gives CDR1 ENHRY, CDR2 SYGVKD. This CDR3 is CAISESEGGLTDTQYF. The CDR3, as DNA: TGTGCCATCAGTGAGTCCGAGGGAGGTCTCACAGATACGCAGTATTTT.

V usage is TRBV19 and J usage is TRBJ1-5; D is unresolved. V lost 1 base and J lost 5, with 6 bases in between. Per germline, CDR1 LNHDA and CDR2 SQIVND (reference sequence). CDR3 length: 13 amino acids. This chain's CDR3 is CASSIVRDQPQHF. The CDR3 DNA reads TGTGCCAGTAGTATAGTCCGTGATCAGCCCCAGCATTTT.

There are many counts of this clonotype. The CDR3 region has the DNA TGTGCCAGCAGCTTTGGCCGGGACGGCACCAATCAGCCCCAGCATTTT. Protein product: CASSFGRDGTNQPQHF. The rearrangement uses TRBV7-6 and TRBJ1-5; D perhaps matches TRBD1 (5 bases). With 3 bases removed from V and 3 bases from J, the gap between germline ends came to 15 bases. The CDR3 has 16 amino acids. Per the germline V gene, CDR1 is SGHVS and CDR2 is FNYEAQ.

The chain carries TRBV14 and TRBJ2-2, with 10 bases aligning to TRBD2. Germline CDR1 reads SGHDN; CDR2 reads FVKESK. This CDR3 is 18 amino acids long. Trimming cost V 3 bases and J 0 bases; bases outside gene matches: 7. The CDR3 sequence is CASSHLESGGANTGELFF. In DNA form, the CDR3 reads TGTGCCAGCAGCCATCTGGAAAGCGGGGGGGCGAACACCGGGGAGCTGTTTTTT. Drawing the rest from reference TRBV14 and TRBJ2-2, the complete variable domain is EAGVTQFPSHSVIEKGQTVTLRCDPISGHDNLYWYRRVMGKEIKFLLHFVKESKQDESGMPNNRFLAERTGGTYSTLKVQPAELEDSGVYFCASSHLESGGANTGELFFGEGSRLTVL.

This rearrangement joins TRBV6-2 or TRBV6-3 to TRBJ2-7, with 8 bases fitting TRBD1. In germline, CDR1 is MNHEY, CDR2 SVGEGT. The V gene end was trimmed by 10 bases and the J gene end by 2 bases; junction bases not matched to a gene: 4. The CDR3 is made up of 12 amino acids. In DNA, the CDR3 is TGTGCCACCGGACAGGGACCCTACGAGCAGTACGTC. Translating it yields CATGQGPYEQYV.

This clonotype was observed a few times. The J gene is TRBJ1-1, the V gene TRBV6-1; D remains ambiguous. With 8 bases removed from V and 3 bases from J, the gap between germline ends came to 10 bases. In germline, CDR1 is MNHNS, CDR2 SASEGT. The CDR3 is 12 residues long. The CDR3 protein is CASAAGYTEAFF. CDR3 bases: TGTGCCAGCGCCGCCGGCTACACTGAAGCTTTCTTT.

About this clonotype: One junction end disagrees with the germline gene, perhaps due to a read error. V gene TRBV29-1 combines with J gene TRBJ1-2; a weak D match, TRBD1 (6 bases). This CDR3 comprises 13 residues. Germline V gives CDR1 SQVTM, CDR2 ANQGSEA. The CDR3 DNA sequence: TGCAGCATTGAGAGCAGGGGCGCGAGAGGCTACACCTTC. Translated: CSIESRGARGYTF.

This clonotype was counted a few times. The chain carries TRBV6-2 or TRBV6-3 and TRBJ2-1; D possibly corresponds to TRBD2 (6 bases). The germline V gene has CDR1 MNHEY and CDR2 SVGEGT. CDR3 length: 17 residues. Trimming removed 0 bases at V and 3 bases at J, with 15 bases between. CDR3 amino acids: CASSYSIVYGGYNEQFF. The CDR3 DNA follows: TGTGCCAGCAGTTACTCGATTGTATACGGGGGCTACAATGAGCAGTTCTTC.

This clonotype was observed at least ten times. The V and J genes are TRBV12-3 or TRBV12-4 and TRBJ2-7, with D possibly TRBD2 on 6 matching bases. V gave up 6 bases and J gave up 0 bases, with 18 bases separating them. The CDR3 contains 16 residues. CDR3 coding DNA: TGTGCCAGCAGCTCAAAGGGTAGCGGAAGCTCCTACGAGCAGTACTTC. Amino acids: CASSSKGSGSSYEQYF.

The chain uses TRBV29-1 and TRBJ2-7; 9 bases align to TRBD1. This CDR3 comprises 13 residues. The germline V gene has CDR1 SQVTM and CDR2 ANQGSEA. Trimming cost V 6 bases and J 0 bases; bases outside gene matches: 3. This CDR3 reads CSVRDRASYEQYF. Written as DNA, the CDR3 is TGCAGCGTCCGGGACAGGGCCTCCTACGAGCAGTACTTC.

At least ten counts were recorded for this clonotype. The gene calls are TRBV4-1 and TRBJ2-1; D unclear. V lost 4 bases and J 2 bases, leaving 9 bases between the germline ends. The germline V gene encodes CDR1 MGHRA and CDR2 YSYEKL. CDR3 size: 14 residues. The CDR3 bases are TGCGCCAGCAGCCCCGAAGGAACCTACAATGAGCAGTTCTTC. As protein: CASSPEGTYNEQFF.